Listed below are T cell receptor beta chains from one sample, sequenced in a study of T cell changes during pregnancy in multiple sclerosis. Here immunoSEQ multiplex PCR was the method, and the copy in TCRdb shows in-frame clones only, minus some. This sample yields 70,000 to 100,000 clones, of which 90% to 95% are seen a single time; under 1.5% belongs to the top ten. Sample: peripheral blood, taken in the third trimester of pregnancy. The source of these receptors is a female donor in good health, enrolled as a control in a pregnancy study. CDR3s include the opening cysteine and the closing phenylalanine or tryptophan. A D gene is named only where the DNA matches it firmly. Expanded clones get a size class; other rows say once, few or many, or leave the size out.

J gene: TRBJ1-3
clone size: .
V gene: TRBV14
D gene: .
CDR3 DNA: TGTGCCAGCAGCCAAGTTTCGTCTGGAAACACCATATATTTT
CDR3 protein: CASSQVSSGNTIYF

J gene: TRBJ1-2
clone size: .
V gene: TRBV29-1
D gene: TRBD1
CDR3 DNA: TGCAGCGTTGGGGGACAGGATGGCTACACCTTC
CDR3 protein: CSVGGQDGYTF

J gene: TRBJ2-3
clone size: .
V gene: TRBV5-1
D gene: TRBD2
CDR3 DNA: TGCGCCAGCAGCCCTGGTCGGCTAGCGGGTAGCACAGATACGCAGTATTTT
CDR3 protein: CASSPGRLAGSTDTQYF

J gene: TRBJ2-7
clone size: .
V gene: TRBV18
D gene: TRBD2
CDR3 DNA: TGTGCCAGCTCACCACCCGGGCTAGCGGGAGGCTCCTACGAGCAGTACTTC
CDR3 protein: CASSPPGLAGGSYEQYF

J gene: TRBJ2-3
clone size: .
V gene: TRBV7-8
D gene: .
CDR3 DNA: TGTGCCAGCAGCTTGATAACCCAGCGGAGCACAGATACGCAGTATTTT
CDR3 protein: CASSLITQRSTDTQYF

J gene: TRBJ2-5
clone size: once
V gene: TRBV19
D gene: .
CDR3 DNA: TGTGCCAGTAGTACGGACAGACAAGAGACCCAGTACTTC
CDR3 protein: CASSTDRQETQYF

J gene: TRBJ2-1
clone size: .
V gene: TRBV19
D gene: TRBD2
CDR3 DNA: TGTGCCAGTAGTATAGGGCGGGAGGGCCTAGGGAATGAGCAGTTCTTC
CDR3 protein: CASSIGREGLGNEQFF

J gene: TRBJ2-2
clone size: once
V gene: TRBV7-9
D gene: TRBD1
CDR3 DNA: TGTGCCAGCAGCCCATTGTCCCGGACAGGTCCTTCGAACACCGGGGAGCTGTTTTTT
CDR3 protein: CASSPLSRTGPSNTGELFF

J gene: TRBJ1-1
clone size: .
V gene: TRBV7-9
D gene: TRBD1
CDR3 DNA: TGTGCCAGCAGCTCACAGGGGGCGAACACTGAAGCTTTCTTT
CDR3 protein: CASSSQGANTEAFF

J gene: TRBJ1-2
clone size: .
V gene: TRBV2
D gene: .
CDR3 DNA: TGTGCCAGCAGGGTCCAGGCCGGAGGAACCTATGGCTACACCTTC
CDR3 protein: CASRVQAGGTYGYTF

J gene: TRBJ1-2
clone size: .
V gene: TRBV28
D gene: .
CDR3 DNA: TGTGCCAGCAGTAGGGGGGGTGACTATGGCTACACCTTC
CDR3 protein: CASSRGGDYGYTF

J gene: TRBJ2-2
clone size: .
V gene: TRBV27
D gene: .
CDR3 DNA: TGTGCCAGCAGTCCCCCTAGACTAGTTAACACCGGGGAGCTGTTTTTT
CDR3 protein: CASSPPRLVNTGELFF

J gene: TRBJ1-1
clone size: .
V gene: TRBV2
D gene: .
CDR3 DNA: TGTGCCAGCAGTGTCAGCGGGACGGAAGCTTTCTTT
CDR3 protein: CASSVSGTEAFF

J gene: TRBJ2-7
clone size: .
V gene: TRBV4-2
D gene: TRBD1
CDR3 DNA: TGTGCCAGCAGCCAACCTGGACAGGGGGCCTACGAGCAGTACTTC
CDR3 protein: CASSQPGQGAYEQYF

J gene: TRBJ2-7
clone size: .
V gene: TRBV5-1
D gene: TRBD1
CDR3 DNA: TGCGCCAGCAGCCCGGGACAGGGCCAGGTCTACGAGCAGTACTTC
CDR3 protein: CASSPGQGQVYEQYF

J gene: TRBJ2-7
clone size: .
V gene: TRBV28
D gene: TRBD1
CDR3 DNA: TGTGCCAGCAGTTGGACGGGCTCCGGGACAGGGCATGAGCAGTACTTC
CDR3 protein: CASSWTGSGTGHEQYF

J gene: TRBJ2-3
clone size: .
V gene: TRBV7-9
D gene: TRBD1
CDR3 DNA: TGTGCCAGCAGCTTACTGGACAGGGCAGATACGCAGTATTTT
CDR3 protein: CASSLLDRADTQYF

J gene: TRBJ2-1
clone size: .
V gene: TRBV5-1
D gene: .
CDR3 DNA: TGCGCCAGCAGCTTGGGGCTAGCAGCCTACAATGAGCAGTTCTTC
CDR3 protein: CASSLGLAAYNEQFF

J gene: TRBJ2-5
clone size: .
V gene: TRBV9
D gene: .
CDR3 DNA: TGTGCCAGCAGCCCCTGGGACAGCGGGGGAGAGACCCAGTACTTC
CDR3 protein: CASSPWDSGGETQYF

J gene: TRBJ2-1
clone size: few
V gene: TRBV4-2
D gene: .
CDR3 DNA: TGTGCCAGCAGCCAAGTGGCGGAGGGCAATGAGCAGTTCTTC
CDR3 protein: CASSQVAEGNEQFF

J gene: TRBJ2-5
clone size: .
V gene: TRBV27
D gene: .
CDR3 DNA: TGTGCCAGCAGTTTCAGGGGAGCTGAGACCCAGTACTTC
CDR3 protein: CASSFRGAETQYF

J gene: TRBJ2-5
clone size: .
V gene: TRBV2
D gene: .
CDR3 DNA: TGTGCCAGTCGGGGTAGCGGAGTATTTGGGGAGACCCAGTACTTC
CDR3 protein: CASRGSGVFGETQYF

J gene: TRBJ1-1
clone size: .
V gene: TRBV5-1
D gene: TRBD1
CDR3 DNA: TGCGCCAGCAGCCCTCAGGGGGCGACTGAAGCTTTCTTT
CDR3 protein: CASSPQGATEAFF

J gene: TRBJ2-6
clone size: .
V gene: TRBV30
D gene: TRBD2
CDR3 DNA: TGTGCCTGGAGCGTAGGGAGGGAGGGTTACCGGGCCAACGTCCTGACTTTC
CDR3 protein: CAWSVGREGYRANVLTF

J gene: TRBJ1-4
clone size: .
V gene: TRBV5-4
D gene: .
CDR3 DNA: TGTGCCAGCAGCTTGGGGACTGGGGATAATGAAAAACTGTTTTTT
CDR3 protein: CASSLGTGDNEKLFF

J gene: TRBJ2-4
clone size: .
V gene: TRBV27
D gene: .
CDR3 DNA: TGTGCCAGCAGCTTATACCCGATTCAGGGAGCCAAAAACATTCAGTACTTC
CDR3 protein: CASSLYPIQGAKNIQYF

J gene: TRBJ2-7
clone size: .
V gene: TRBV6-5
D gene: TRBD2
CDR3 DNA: TGTGCCAGCAACCTCAGGGAGGGGTACGAGCAGTACTTC
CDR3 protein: CASNLREGYEQYF

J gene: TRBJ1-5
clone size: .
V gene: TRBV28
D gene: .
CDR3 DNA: TGTGCCAGCAGTTCGACCGGGTATAGCAATCAGCCCCAGCATTTT
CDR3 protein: CASSSTGYSNQPQHF

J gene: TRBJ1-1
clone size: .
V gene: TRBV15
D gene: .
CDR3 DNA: TGTGCCACCAGCAGAGGGGAGGGGCCCGGGGTTGAAGCTTTCTTT
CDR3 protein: CATSRGEGPGVEAFF

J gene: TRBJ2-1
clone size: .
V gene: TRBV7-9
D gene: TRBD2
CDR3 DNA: TGTGCCAGCAGCGAGGGGGGGGGACTAGCGGCTTACAATGAGCAGTTCTTC
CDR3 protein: CASSEGGGLAAYNEQFF

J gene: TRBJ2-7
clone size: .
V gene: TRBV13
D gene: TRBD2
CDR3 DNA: TGTGCCAGCAGCCGAAATAGCGGGAGGGTACACTACGAGCAGTACTTC
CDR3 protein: CASSRNSGRVHYEQYF

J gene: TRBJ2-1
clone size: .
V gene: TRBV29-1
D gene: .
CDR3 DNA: TGCAGCGTTGTGGAGGATGAGCAGTTCTTC
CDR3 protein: CSVVEDEQFF

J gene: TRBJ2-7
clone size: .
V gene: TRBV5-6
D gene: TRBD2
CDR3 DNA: TGTGCCAGCAGACTGATTGCGGGGGAACCGGTCGAGCAGTACTTC
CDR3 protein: CASRLIAGEPVEQYF

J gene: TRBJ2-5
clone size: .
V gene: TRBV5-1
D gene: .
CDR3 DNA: TGCGCCAGCAGCTTAGGACAGAGTCAAGAGACCCAGTACTTC
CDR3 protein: CASSLGQSQETQYF